The 15 T cell receptor beta chains below all came from one sample that was sequenced in a study of blood T cell repertoires in COVID-19. Repertoires were generated with immunoSEQ multiplex PCR, while TCRdb's copy carries only in-frame clones and drops some. The sample lists around 100,000 clones, around 80% occurring once. The sample comprised peripheral blood. Receptor source: a man in his 60s with active or convalescent COVID-19.

This CDR3 reads CASSAKGGTTKETQYF. Written as DNA, the CDR3 is TGTGCCAGCAGCGCAAAGGGGGGGACTACTAAAGAGACCCAGTACTTC. This chain connects TRBV9 to TRBJ2-5; tentative D call: TRBD2 (7 bases). The CDR3 sequence is 16 residues long. Germline CDR1 and CDR2: SGDLS and YYNGEE. Trimming took off 3 bases at V and 3 bases at J, with 18 bases between the two ends.

CDR3: CASSPQDSNNSPLHF. For the CDR3, the DNA is TGCGCCAGCAGCCCTCAGGACTCTAATAATTCACCCCTCCACTTT. The chain carries TRBV5-1 and TRBJ1-6; D ambiguous. The ends were cut back, 4 bases at V and 5 bases at J, with 13 bases in the middle. This CDR3 is built from 15 residues. CDR1 and CDR2 from the germline V gene are SGHRS and YFSETQ.

This clone was counted a few times. V and J are TRBV5-4 and TRBJ2-1; 7 bases are a match to TRBD1. With V trimmed by 5 bases and J by 9 bases, 14 bases remained unmatched. Germline V gene lookup returns CDR1 SGHNT and CDR2 YYREEE (reference sequence). The CDR3 totals 15 residues. This CDR3 reads CASSPGTADHGEQFF. The CDR3 DNA follows: TGTGCCAGCAGTCCTGGGACAGCCGACCACGGTGAGCAGTTCTTC.

This chain uses TRBV6-6 with TRBJ1-2; D ambiguous. The CDR3 is made up of 12 amino acids. From germline, CDR1 is MNHNY and CDR2 SVGAGI (reference sequence). V was shortened by 5 bases and J by 4 bases, with 8 bases between the two germline ends. The CDR3 DNA is TGTGCCAGCAGTACAAACAGCTATGGCTACACCTTC. Protein sequence: CASSTNSYGYTF.

The chain has TRBV5-4 and TRBJ1-2; D is possibly TRBD1 (5 bases). Trimming cost V 0 bases and J 11 bases, with 11 bases left between them. This CDR3 is built from 12 residues. Germline CDR1 and CDR2: SGHNT and YYREEE (reference sequence). CDR3 nucleotide sequence: TGTGCCAGCAGCTTGGCGGGGGGAGATTACACCTTC. Translation gives CASSLAGGDYTF.

J is TRBJ1-2 and V is TRBV30; a possible D gene is TRBD1 (6 bases). The CDR3 is 11 residues long. Germline V gives CDR1 GTSNPN, CDR2 SVGIG (reference sequence). The V end was cut by 6 bases, the J end by 5 bases, with 10 bases between. The CDR3 bases are TGTGCCTGTGGGGGCGGGTATGGCTACACCTTC. Encoded protein: CACGGGYGYTF.

The J gene is TRBJ1-1, the V gene TRBV7-9; perhaps TRBD1 as D (5 bases). CDR1 and CDR2 from the germline V gene are SEHNR and FQNEAQ (reference sequence). This CDR3 has 14 residues. V was shortened by 0 bases and J by 6 bases, with 11 bases between the two germline ends. The CDR3 DNA reads TGTGCCAGCAGCTTAGCAAAGGGGTTCCCTGAAGCTTTCTTT. It encodes CASSLAKGFPEAFF.

J is TRBJ2-2 and V is TRBV19, with a tentative D call TRBD2 (6 bases). Germline CDR1 and CDR2: LNHDA and SQIVND (reference sequence). The CDR3 consists of 13 residues. Trimming removed 8 bases from V and 6 bases from J, with 13 bases in between. CDR3 bases: TGTGCCAGTCAGAATGTAGCGGCCGGGGAGCTGTTTTTT. It yields the protein CASQNVAAGELFF.

The CDR3 DNA sequence: TGTGCCAACTCACCCCTGGACTCCAAAGAGACCCAGTACTTC. Protein: CANSPLDSKETQYF. The rearrangement joins TRBV2 to TRBJ2-5; D might be TRBD2 (5 bases). Germline V gene sequence: CDR1 SNHLY, CDR2 FYNNEI. The CDR3 loop spans 14 amino acids. Trimming took 10 bases from V and 3 from J, leaving 18 bases between them.

The rearrangement links TRBV28 to TRBJ2-3; TRBD2 is a possible D gene (5 bases). Germline CDR1 MDHEN, CDR2 SYDVKM. This CDR3 contains 14 residues. Trimming took off 7 bases at V and 0 bases at J, with 11 bases between the two ends. DNA of the CDR3: TGTGCCAGCAACATAGCGCCTAGCACAGATACGCAGTATTTT. Amino acid sequence: CASNIAPSTDTQYF.

The chain has TRBV2 and TRBJ2-3; 10 positions agree with TRBD1. Germline V gene data show CDR1 as SNHLY and CDR2 as FYNNEI. This CDR3 spans 15 amino acids. V was clipped by 6 bases and J by 4 bases; unmatched bases: 7. The chain's CDR3 is CASSRQGAKPDTQYF. CDR3 bases: TGTGCCAGCAGCCGACAGGGGGCAAAGCCAGATACGCAGTATTTT.

This rearrangement joins TRBV6-5 to TRBJ2-7; D remains unclear. The V end was cut by 6 bases, the J end by 3 bases, with 9 bases between. The CDR3 runs 12 residues. Germline CDR1 is MNHEY and CDR2 is SVGAGI. CDR3 bases: TGTGCCAGCAGGGGCAGTTACTACGAGCAGTACTTC. It yields the protein CASRGSYYEQYF.

V gene TRBV7-9 combines with J gene TRBJ2-7; 7 bases line up with TRBD2. From germline, CDR1 is SEHNR and CDR2 FQNEAQ (reference sequence). The CDR3 loop spans 13 amino acids. The ends lost 2 bases at V and 6 bases at J; junction bases unmatched: 4. This CDR3 is CASSLQRGGEQYV. As DNA, the CDR3 is TGTGCCAGCAGCTTACAGCGGGGTGGCGAGCAGTACGTC.

The V gene is TRBV19, the J gene TRBJ1-5; perhaps TRBD1 as D (5 bases). V gave up 7 bases and J gave up 3 bases, with 13 bases separating them. The CDR3 covers 14 residues. In germline, CDR1 is LNHDA, CDR2 SQIVND (reference sequence). The CDR3 spells CASKSRDFNQPQHF. Written as DNA, the CDR3 is TGTGCCAGTAAGTCCCGGGACTTCAATCAGCCCCAGCATTTT. Filled out from reference TRBV19 and TRBJ1-5, the complete variable domain reads DGGITQSPKYLFRKEGQNVTLSCEQNLNHDAMYWYRQDPGQGLRLIYYSQIVNDFQKGDIAEGYSVSREKKESFPLTVTSAQKNPTAFYLCASKSRDFNQPQHFGDGTRLSIL.

CDR3 loop: CASKREVGEQFF. DNA of the CDR3: TGCGCCAGCAAGCGGGAGGTAGGCGAGCAGTTCTTC. The chain has TRBV5-1 and TRBJ2-1; 9 bases map to TRBD2. Germline V gene sequence: CDR1 SGHRS, CDR2 YFSETQ. The CDR3 extends over 12 amino acids. Trimming removed 6 bases from V and 10 bases from J; junction bases left unmatched: 5.